This T cell receptor (beta chain) stems from a study of CD8 T cell repertoires and HIV-1 epitope variants. Trimming removed 5 bases at V and 5 bases at J, with 12 bases between. Germline CDR1 reads LGHNA; CDR2 reads YSLEER. The CDR3 extends over 13 amino acids. Some clones are missing from TCRdb's copy, which holds only in-frame ones; the method was immunoSEQ multiplex PCR. Seen here are under 5,000 clones, 55% to 80% observed once, and the top ten hold about 40%. As regards this clone: Its cognate antigen is unknown.

This chain joins TRBV4-3 and TRBJ2-5; D ambiguous. The sequenced sample consisted of cultured CD8+ T cells derived from PBMCs. The sequence came from a male donor with HIV. DNA for the CDR3: TGCGCCAGCAGCTCCCTTCTCACGGAGACCCAGTACTTC. Its protein is CASSSLLTETQYF.